These 9 T cell receptor beta chains share one sample of origin, sequenced in a study of shared clonotypes between healthy human individuals. Profiled with immunoSEQ multiplex PCR; TCRdb holds only in-frame clones, not every one. There are over 2 million clones in the sample; about 90% occur only once, and 0.37% lies in the top ten. Sequenced material: naive CD4+ T cells from PBMCs. As for subset: CD45RA+ positively selected. The origin of the receptors is a man aged 18 to 29 in good health. Some clones in this sample may be carry-over from other donors' samples.

The rearrangement links TRBV5-1 to TRBJ2-3, with 7 bases identical to TRBD2. This CDR3 contains 16 residues. V lost 4 bases and J lost 0; bases outside the gene matches: 8. Germline V lookup: CDR1 SGHRS, CDR2 YFSETQ. The CDR3 nucleotides read TGCGCCAGCAGCCCTTCTAGCGGAACTAGCACAGATACGCAGTATTTT. It translates to CASSPSSGTSTDTQYF.

The rearrangement links TRBV2 to TRBJ2-7; possible D gene TRBD1, 6 bases. Germline V gene lookup returns CDR1 SNHLY and CDR2 FYNNEI. V was pared by 8 bases and J by 2 bases, with 16 bases between. The CDR3 is 14 amino acids. CDR3 amino acids: CASSKNRAAYEQYF. CDR3 DNA: TGTGCCAGCTCGAAGAACAGGGCAGCCTACGAGCAGTACTTC.

This clone was counted a single time. This chain connects TRBV7-9 to TRBJ1-1; tentatively, D is TRBD1 (5 bases). Per the germline V gene, CDR1 is SEHNR and CDR2 is FQNEAQ (reference sequence). The CDR3 consists of 14 residues. Trimming stripped 5 bases from V and 5 bases from J, with 15 bases between. DNA of the CDR3: TGTGCCAGCAGCCGGGGGGGTCCGGGTACTGAAGCTTTCTTT. This translates into CASSRGGPGTEAFF.

The rearrangement uses TRBV27 and TRBJ2-7; D may be TRBD2 (8 bases). The V gene's germline CDR1 is MNHEY and CDR2 SMNVEV (reference sequence). With 6 bases removed from V and 12 bases from J, the gap between germline ends came to 24 bases. This CDR3 has 14 residues. CDR3 DNA sequence: TGTGCCAGCAGGGAACGGGAGGGCCTCAGGGGGGGGTACTTC. Encoded protein: CASREREGLRGGYF.

This chain uses TRBV7-8 with TRBJ2-1; D might be TRBD1 or TRBD2, each matching 5 bases. The CDR3 has 15 residues. CDR1 is SGHVS and CDR2 is FQNEAQ in the germline V gene. V was cut by 5 bases and J by 7 bases, with 18 bases left in between. CDR3 nucleotide sequence: TGTGCCAGCAGCGATACCGGACTCTGGGGGAATGAGCAGTTCTTC. Amino acids: CASSDTGLWGNEQFF.

The rearrangement uses TRBV5-5 and TRBJ2-5; 10 bases match TRBD2. V shed 4 bases and J 7 bases; nucleotides not matched to a gene: 7. CDR1 and CDR2 from the germline V gene are SGHKS and YYEKEE (reference sequence). CDR3 length: 14 amino acids. CDR3 sequence: CASSLAGVSGTQYF. The CDR3 nucleotides are TGTGCCAGCAGCCTAGCGGGAGTGAGCGGGACCCAGTACTTC.

The chain carries TRBV7-9 and TRBJ1-2; a possible D gene is TRBD1 (5 bases). This CDR3 has 14 residues. The germline gives CDR1 SEHNR, CDR2 FQNEAQ (reference sequence). Trimming stripped 1 base from V and 6 bases from J, with 12 bases between. The CDR3 loop is CASSLGRQGHGYTF. The CDR3 DNA follows: TGTGCCAGCAGCTTAGGTAGGCAGGGACATGGCTACACCTTC. The full variable domain, with the rest looked up from reference TRBV7-9 and TRBJ1-2, is DTGVSQNPRHKITKRGQNVTFRCDPISEHNRLYWYRQTLGQGPEFLTYFQNEAQLEKSRLLSDRFSAERPKGSFSTLEIQRTEQGDSAMYLCASSLGRQGHGYTFGSGTRLTVV.

The chain is built from TRBV28 and TRBJ1-2, with a weak D call TRBD1 (6 bases). With 5 bases removed from V and 8 bases from J, the gap between germline ends came to 21 bases. CDR3 length: 15 residues. The germline V gene has CDR1 MDHEN and CDR2 SYDVKM. The CDR3 sequence is CASSPLGGASGGYTF. DNA of the CDR3: TGTGCCAGCAGTCCCCTAGGGGGGGCTTCGGGCGGCTACACCTTC.

With respect to this clone: At the DNA level, this CDR3 is encoded by other sequences in the same sample as well. The chain uses TRBV27 and TRBJ1-2, with TRBD1 matching 7 bases. The CDR3 runs 14 residues. Germline V gives CDR1 MNHEY, CDR2 SMNVEV (reference sequence). The V gene end was trimmed by 5 bases and the J gene end by 3 bases; junction bases not matched to a gene: 6. CDR3: CASSTRQGDYGYTF. In nucleotides, the CDR3 is TGTGCCAGCAGTACTAGACAGGGAGACTATGGCTACACCTTC.